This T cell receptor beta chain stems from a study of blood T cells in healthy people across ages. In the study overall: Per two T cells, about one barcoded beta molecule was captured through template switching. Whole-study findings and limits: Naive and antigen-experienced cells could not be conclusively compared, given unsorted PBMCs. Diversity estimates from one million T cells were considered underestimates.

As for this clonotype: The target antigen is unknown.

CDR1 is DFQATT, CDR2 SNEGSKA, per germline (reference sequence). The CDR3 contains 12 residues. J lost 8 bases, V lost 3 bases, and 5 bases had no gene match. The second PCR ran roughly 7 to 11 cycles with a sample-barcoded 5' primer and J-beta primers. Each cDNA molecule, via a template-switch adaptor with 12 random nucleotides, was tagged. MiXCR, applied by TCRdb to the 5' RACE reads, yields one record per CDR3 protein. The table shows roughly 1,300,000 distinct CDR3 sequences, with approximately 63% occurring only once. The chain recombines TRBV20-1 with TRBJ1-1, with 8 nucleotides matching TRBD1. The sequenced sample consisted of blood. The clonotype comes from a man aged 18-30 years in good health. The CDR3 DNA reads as TGCAGTGCTAGGGGACAGGCGGCCGAAGCTTTCTTT. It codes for CSARGQAAEAFF.